The 14 T cell receptor beta chains below all came from one sample that was sequenced in a study of vaccination effects on CD4 cells after COVID-19. Sequencing used immunoSEQ multiplex PCR; TCRdb keeps in-frame clones, though not all of them. The data show about 65,000 clones, with approximately 79% seen just once and 2.8% held by the top ten. ViraFEST used viral peptide pools to expand antigen-specific CD4+ T cells before sequencing. Culture proceeded for approximately 10 days, and CD4+ T cells were then isolated. People in the vaccine group had not been infected with SARS-CoV-2 before, and their nucleocapsid antibodies were negative. These receptors' antigens are unknown. Specimen: CD4+ T cells from PBMCs cultured with HCoV-NL63 spike peptides, collected before COVID-19 vaccination. These receptors all come from a human donor who received a COVID-19 vaccine.

The gene calls are TRBV6-6 and TRBJ2-3; D unresolved. V was shortened by 6 bases and J by 6 bases, with 22 bases between the two germline ends. Germline CDR1 reads MNHNY; CDR2 reads SVGAGI (reference sequence). This CDR3 contains 16 residues. The CDR3: CASRPRRASPEDTQYF. The CDR3, as DNA: TGTGCCAGCAGACCGCGCCGGGCCTCCCCCGAGGATACGCAGTATTTT.

The chain carries TRBV20-1 and TRBJ2-5; the D is unclear. Germline lookup yields CDR1 DFQATT and CDR2 SNEGSKA (reference sequence). The CDR3 covers 11 residues. The V gene lost 5 bases and the J gene lost 5 bases, with 9 bases spanning the gap. DNA of the CDR3: TGCAGTGCTCCCAGGTTGGAGACCCAGTACTTC. Its translation is CSAPRLETQYF.

The chain joins TRBV5-1 to TRBJ1-1; 8 bases line up with TRBD1. J gave up 8 bases and V 3 bases, and 12 bases lay outside the gene matches. The CDR3 is made up of 15 amino acids. Germline V lookup: CDR1 SGHRS, CDR2 YFSETQ. The chain's CDR3 is CASSWRQGRSPEAFF. CDR3 nucleotide sequence: TGCGCCAGCAGCTGGAGACAGGGGCGATCTCCCGAAGCTTTCTTT.

This clone came up a few times. V usage is TRBV25-1 and J usage is TRBJ1-2; possible D gene TRBD1, 5 bases. Germline loops: CDR1 MGHDK, CDR2 SYGVNS. The V end was cut by 7 bases, the J end by 0 bases, with 21 bases between. The CDR3 extends over 17 amino acids. This chain's CDR3 is CASNEGTGPNANYGYTF. Here the CDR3 DNA reads TGTGCCAGCAACGAGGGTACGGGGCCCAACGCTAACTATGGCTACACCTTC.

The genes are TRBV10-3 and TRBJ2-1; D unresolved. Trimming shortened V by 5 bases and J by 4 bases, and 12 bases separated the two germline ends. Germline V gene data show CDR1 as ENHRY and CDR2 as SYGVKD. The CDR3 contains 14 residues. In nucleotides, the CDR3 is TGTGCCATCAGTTCCTTAGGCTCTTACAATGAGCAGTTCTTC. Its translation is CAISSLGSYNEQFF.

This sequence joins TRBV7-8 and TRBJ1-1; 10 bases map to TRBD1. In germline, CDR1 is SGHVS, CDR2 FQNEAQ. This CDR3 has 16 amino acids. The junction had 11 bases not matched to a gene; V was cut back by 5 bases and J by 5 bases. This CDR3 is CASSKTGGFDMTEAFF. CDR3 sequence (DNA): TGTGCCAGCAGCAAGACAGGGGGCTTTGATATGACTGAAGCTTTCTTT.

The rearrangement joins TRBV5-4 to TRBJ1-2, with D uncertain. The CDR3 totals 14 residues. Trimming took 4 bases from V and 6 from J, leaving 16 bases between them. Germline lookup yields CDR1 SGHNT and CDR2 YYREEE (reference sequence). CDR3 sequence (DNA): TGTGCCAGCAGCATTGGGCGTCAAATCGATGGCTACACCTTC. Its translation: CASSIGRQIDGYTF. The full variable domain, rest sourced from reference TRBV5-4 and TRBJ1-2, is ETGVTQSPTHLIKTRGQQVTLRCSSQSGHNTVSWYQQALGQGPQFIFQYYREEENGRGNFPPRFSGLQFPNYSSELNVNALELDDSALYLCASSIGRQIDGYTFGSGTRLTVV.

The chain has TRBV30 and TRBJ2-1; 8 bases align to TRBD2. V lost 1 base, J lost 9 bases, and 5 bases stayed unmatched. Germline values: CDR1 GTSNPN, CDR2 SVGIG (reference sequence). This CDR3 contains 13 residues. Here the CDR3 reads CAWSGQAGGEQFF. CDR3 in DNA: TGTGCCTGGAGTGGACAGGCGGGAGGTGAGCAGTTCTTC.

The chain combines TRBV6-4 with TRBJ2-3, with 8 positions matching TRBD2. The CDR3 loop spans 13 amino acids. Per germline, CDR1 MRHNA and CDR2 SNTAGT. The trim removed 4 bases at V and 4 bases at J, leaving 1 base unmatched. The CDR3 DNA reads as TGTGCCAGCAGTGCGGGGGGGCCAGATACGCAGTATTTT. Translating gives CASSAGGPDTQYF.

The chain uses TRBV6-1 and TRBJ2-1; D gene uncertain. Trimming took off 2 bases at V and 8 bases at J, with 10 bases between the two ends. In germline, CDR1 is MNHNS, CDR2 SASEGT. The CDR3 sequence is 13 residues long. CDR3 nucleotides: TGTGCCAGCAGTGAACGTGGCTCCTATGAGCAGTTCTTC. The encoded protein is CASSERGSYEQFF.

The chain carries TRBV27 and TRBJ2-5; TRBD2 aligns across 8 bases. CDR1 is MNHEY and CDR2 is SMNVEV in the germline V gene (reference sequence). Losses at the gene ends were 1 base for V and 2 bases for J; bases not matched to a gene: 12. The CDR3 runs to 18 residues. CDR3 residues: CASSLWGTSGSLQETQYF. The CDR3 coding sequence is TGTGCCAGCAGTTTATGGGGAACTAGCGGTAGCCTACAAGAGACCCAGTACTTC.

This clone was recorded only once. The V call is TRBV18, the J call TRBJ2-7, with D perhaps TRBD2 (7 bases). Germline assignment: CDR1 KGHSH and CDR2 LQKENI. This CDR3 is built from 13 residues. V lost 8 bases to trimming and J lost 5 bases, with 16 bases between them. CDR3 sequence: CASALGGLDEQYV. The CDR3 nucleotides are TGTGCCAGCGCCTTGGGGGGGCTGGACGAGCAGTACGTC.

The chain employs TRBV19 and TRBJ1-5; D remains ambiguous. Trimming pared 5 bases from V and 4 bases from J, leaving 6 bases between. The CDR3 has 12 residues. Germline-derived CDR1 and CDR2 are LNHDA and SQIVND (reference sequence). The CDR3 DNA follows: TGTGCCAGTAGTGTGGCAAATCAGCCCCAGCATTTT. Translation gives CASSVANQPQHF.

CDR3 DNA sequence: TGTGCCAGCAGTGCGATCGTCGCGGCCGGGGAGCTGTTTTTT. It is translated as CASSAIVAAGELFF. J is TRBJ2-2 and V is TRBV2; D not resolved. From germline, CDR1 is SNHLY and CDR2 FYNNEI. Between the trimmed V and J ends, which lost 4 bases and 6 bases, there was a span of 12 bases. The CDR3 has 14 residues. The whole variable domain, filled in from reference TRBV2 and TRBJ2-2, reads EPEVTQTPSHQVTQMGQEVILRCVPISNHLYFYWYRQILGQKVEFLVSFYNNEISEKSEIFDDQFSVERPDGSNFTLKIRSTKLEDSAMYFCASSAIVAAGELFFGEGSRLTVL.